Sequencing of this TCR beta chain was carried out in a study of cytomegalovirus exposure and HLA in healthy donors. A word on this clone: No antigen is known for it.

This CDR3 is built from 15 residues. CDR1 is SGHVS, CDR2 FQNEAQ, per germline. The V gene end was trimmed by 0 bases and the J gene end by 13 bases; junction bases not matched to a gene: 12. Using immunoSEQ multiplex PCR, the repertoire was profiled, and TCRdb retains in-frame clones only, with some absent. The data show tens of thousands of clones, 94% seen once. Findings and limits, study-wide: Some public TCRs appeared in many individuals, while most sequences were rare. Confirmation in vitro established that a few CMV-associated chains were specific for CMV antigens.

The source is a man between 18 and 29 years old in good health and CMV-seropositive. The rearrangement joins TRBV7-8 to TRBJ1-1; 9 bases match TRBD1. Sequencing was done on a sample of PBMCs. The CDR3 is CASSLARDRAPNDFF. The CDR3 DNA follows: TGTGCCAGCAGCTTAGCTCGGGACAGGGCCCCGAACGATTTCTTT.